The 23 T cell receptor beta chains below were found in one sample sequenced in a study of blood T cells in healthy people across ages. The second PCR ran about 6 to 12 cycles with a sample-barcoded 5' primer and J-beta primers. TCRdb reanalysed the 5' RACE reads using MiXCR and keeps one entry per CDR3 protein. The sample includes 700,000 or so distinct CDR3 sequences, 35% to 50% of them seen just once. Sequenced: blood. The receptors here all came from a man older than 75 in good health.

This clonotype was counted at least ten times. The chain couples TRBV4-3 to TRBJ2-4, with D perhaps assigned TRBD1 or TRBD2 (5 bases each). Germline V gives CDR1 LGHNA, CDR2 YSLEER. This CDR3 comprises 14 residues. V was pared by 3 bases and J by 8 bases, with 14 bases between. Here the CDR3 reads CASSQGTVVDIQYF. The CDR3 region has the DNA TGCGCCAGCAGCCAGGGGACGGTCGTGGACATTCAGTACTTC.

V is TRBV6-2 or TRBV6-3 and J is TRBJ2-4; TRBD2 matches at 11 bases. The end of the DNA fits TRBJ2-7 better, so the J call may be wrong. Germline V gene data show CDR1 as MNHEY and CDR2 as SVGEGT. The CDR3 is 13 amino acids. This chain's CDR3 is CASRTSGTHEQYF. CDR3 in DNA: TGTGCCAGCAGGACTAGCGGGACCCACGAGCAGTACTTC.

CDR3 bases: TGCGCCAGCAGCCAAGATGGTCAACAGGACATTCAGTACTTC. Its protein is CASSQDGQQDIQYF. The J gene is TRBJ2-4, the V gene TRBV4-1; D perhaps matches TRBD1 (5 bases). This CDR3 region has 14 residues. Germline CDR1 is MGHRA and CDR2 is YSYEKL. V was pared by 0 bases and J by 8 bases, with 11 bases between.

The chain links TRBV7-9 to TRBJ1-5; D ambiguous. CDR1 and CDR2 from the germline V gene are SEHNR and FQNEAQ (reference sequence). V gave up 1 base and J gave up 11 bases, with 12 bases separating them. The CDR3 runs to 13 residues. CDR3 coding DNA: TGTGCCAGCAGCTTAGGGGGAGTCTTGGCCCAGCATTTT. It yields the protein CASSLGGVLAQHF.

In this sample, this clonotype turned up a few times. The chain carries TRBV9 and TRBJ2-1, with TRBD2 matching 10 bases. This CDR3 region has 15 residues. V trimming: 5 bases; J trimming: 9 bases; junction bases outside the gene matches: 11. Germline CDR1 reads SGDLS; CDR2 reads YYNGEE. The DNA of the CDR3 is TGTGCCAGCAGTCTGTCGCCTAGCGGGAGTGCTGAGCAGTTCTTC. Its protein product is CASSLSPSGSAEQFF.

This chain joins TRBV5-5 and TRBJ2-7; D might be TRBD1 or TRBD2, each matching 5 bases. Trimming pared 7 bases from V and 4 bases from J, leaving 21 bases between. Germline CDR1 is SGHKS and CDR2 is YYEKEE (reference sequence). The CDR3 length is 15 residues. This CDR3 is CASEDIRGLNYEQYF. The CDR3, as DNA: TGTGCCAGCGAAGATATCCGGGGCCTGAATTACGAGCAGTACTTC.

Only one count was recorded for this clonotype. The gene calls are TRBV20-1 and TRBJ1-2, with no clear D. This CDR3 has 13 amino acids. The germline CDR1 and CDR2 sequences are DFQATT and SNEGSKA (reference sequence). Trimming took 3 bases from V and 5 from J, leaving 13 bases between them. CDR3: CSASEPAGYGYTF. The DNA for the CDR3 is TGCAGTGCTAGTGAGCCCGCTGGGTATGGCTACACCTTC.

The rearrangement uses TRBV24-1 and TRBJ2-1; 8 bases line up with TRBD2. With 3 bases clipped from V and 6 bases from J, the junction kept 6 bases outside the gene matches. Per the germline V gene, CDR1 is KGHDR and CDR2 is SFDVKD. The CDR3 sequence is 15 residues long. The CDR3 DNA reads TGTGCCACCAGTGATATTGGAGCGGGAGTCAATGAGCAGTTCTTC. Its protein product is CATSDIGAGVNEQFF.

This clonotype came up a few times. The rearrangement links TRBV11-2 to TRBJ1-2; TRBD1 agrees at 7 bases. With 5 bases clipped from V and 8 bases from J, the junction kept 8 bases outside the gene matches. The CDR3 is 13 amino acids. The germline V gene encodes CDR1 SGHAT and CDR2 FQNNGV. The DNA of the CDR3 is TGTGCCAGCAGCCCCGAGGGGGCGAGCGGCTACACCTTC. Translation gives CASSPEGASGYTF.

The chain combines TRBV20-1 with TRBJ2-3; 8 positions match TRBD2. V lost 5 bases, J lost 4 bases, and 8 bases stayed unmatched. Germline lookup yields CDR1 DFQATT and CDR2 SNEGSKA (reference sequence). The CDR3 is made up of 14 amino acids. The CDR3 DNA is TGCAGTGCTGCCCGAGCGGGAGAGGCAGATACGCAGTATTTT. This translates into CSAARAGEADTQYF.

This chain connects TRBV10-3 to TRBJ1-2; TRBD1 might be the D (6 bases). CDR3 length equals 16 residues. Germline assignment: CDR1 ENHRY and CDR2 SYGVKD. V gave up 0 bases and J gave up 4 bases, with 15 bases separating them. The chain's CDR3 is CAISESNGGRLYGYTF. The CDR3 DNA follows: TGTGCCATCAGTGAGTCGAATGGGGGGCGCCTCTATGGCTACACCTTC.

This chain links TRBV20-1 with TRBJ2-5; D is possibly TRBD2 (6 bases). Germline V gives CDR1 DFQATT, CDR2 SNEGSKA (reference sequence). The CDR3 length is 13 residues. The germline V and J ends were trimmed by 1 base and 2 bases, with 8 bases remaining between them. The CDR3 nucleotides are TGCAGTGCTAGAGGGGGGGATCAAGAGACCCAGTACTTC. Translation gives CSARGGDQETQYF.

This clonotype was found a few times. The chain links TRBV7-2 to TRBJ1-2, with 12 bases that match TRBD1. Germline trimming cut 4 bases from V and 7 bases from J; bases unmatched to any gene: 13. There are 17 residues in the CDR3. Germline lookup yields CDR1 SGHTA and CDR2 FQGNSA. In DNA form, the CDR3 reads TGTGCCAGCAGCTCACAAATGCCCGGGACAGGGGGCGGTGGCTACACCTTC. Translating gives CASSSQMPGTGGGGYTF. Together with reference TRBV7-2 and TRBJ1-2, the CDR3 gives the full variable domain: GAGVSQSPSNKVTEKGKDVELRCDPISGHTALYWYRQSLGQGLEFLIYFQGNSAPDKSGLPSDRFSAERTGGSVSTLTIQRTQQEDSAVYLCASSSQMPGTGGGGYTFGSGTRLTVV.

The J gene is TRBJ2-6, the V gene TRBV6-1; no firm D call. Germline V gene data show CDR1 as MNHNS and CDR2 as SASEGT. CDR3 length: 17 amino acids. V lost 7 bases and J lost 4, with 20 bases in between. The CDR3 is CASIHSPIRSGANVLTF. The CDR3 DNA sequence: TGTGCCAGCATTCACAGCCCCATAAGGTCCGGGGCCAACGTCCTGACTTTC.

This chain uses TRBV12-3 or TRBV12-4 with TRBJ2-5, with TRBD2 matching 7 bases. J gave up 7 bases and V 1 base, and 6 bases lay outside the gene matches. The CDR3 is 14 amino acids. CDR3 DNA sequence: TGTGCCAGCAGTTTAGGGACTAGGCCAGGGACCCAGTACTTC. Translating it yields CASSLGTRPGTQYF.

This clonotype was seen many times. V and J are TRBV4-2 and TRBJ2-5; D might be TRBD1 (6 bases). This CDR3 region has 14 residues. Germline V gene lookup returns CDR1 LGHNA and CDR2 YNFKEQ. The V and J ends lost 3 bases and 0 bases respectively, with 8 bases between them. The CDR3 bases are TGTGCCAGCAGCCATTGGACAGACCAAGAGACCCAGTACTTC. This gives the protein CASSHWTDQETQYF.

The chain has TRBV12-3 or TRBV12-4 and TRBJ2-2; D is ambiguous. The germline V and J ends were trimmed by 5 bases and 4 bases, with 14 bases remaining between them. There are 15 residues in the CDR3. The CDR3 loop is CASSRVRQGTGELFF. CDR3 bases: TGTGCCAGCAGTCGTGTTAGGCAAGGCACCGGGGAGCTGTTTTTT.

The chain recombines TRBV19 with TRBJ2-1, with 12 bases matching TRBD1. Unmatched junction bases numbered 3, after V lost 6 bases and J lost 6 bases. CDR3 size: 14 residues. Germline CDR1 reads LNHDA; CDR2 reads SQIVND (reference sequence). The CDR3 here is CASRGQGARNEQFF. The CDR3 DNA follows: TGTGCCAGTAGGGGACAGGGGGCGCGCAATGAGCAGTTCTTC.

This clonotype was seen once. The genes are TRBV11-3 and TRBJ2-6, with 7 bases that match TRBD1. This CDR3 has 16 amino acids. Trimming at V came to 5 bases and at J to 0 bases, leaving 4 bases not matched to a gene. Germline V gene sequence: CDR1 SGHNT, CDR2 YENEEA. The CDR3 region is CASSKRDSSGANVLTF. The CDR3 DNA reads TGTGCCAGCAGCAAACGGGACAGCTCTGGGGCCAACGTCCTGACTTTC. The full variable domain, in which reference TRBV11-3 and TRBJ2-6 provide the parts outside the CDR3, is EAGVVQSPRYKIIEKKQPVAFWCNPISGHNTLYWYLQNLGQGPELLIRYENEEAVDDSQLPKDRFSAERLKGVDSTLKIQPAELGDSAVYLCASSKRDSSGANVLTFGAGSRLTVL.

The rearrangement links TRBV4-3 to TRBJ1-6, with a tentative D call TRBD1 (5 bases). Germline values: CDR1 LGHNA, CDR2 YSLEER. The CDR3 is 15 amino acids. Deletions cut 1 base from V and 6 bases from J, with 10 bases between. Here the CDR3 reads CASSQGQSLNSPLHF. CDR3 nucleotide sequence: TGCGCCAGCAGCCAAGGACAGAGCCTTAATTCACCCCTCCACTTT.

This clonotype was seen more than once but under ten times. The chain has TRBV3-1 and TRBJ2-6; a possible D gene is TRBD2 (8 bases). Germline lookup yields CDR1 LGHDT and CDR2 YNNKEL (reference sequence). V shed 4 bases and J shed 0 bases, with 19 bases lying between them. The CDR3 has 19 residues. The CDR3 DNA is TGTGCCAGCAGCCCCACGTTTAGCGGGGACAGCTCTGGGGCCAACGTCCTGACTTTC. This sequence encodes CASSPTFSGDSSGANVLTF.

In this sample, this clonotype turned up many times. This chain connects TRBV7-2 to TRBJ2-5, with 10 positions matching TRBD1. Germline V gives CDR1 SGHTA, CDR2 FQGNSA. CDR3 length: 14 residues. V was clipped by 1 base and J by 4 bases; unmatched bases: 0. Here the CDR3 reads CASSLGTGGETQYF. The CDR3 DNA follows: TGTGCCAGCAGCTTAGGGACAGGGGGAGAGACCCAGTACTTC.

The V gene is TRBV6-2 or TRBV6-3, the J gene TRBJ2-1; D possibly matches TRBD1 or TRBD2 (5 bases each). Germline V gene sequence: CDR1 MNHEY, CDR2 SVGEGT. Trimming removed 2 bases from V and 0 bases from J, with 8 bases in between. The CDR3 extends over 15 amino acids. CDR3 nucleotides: TGTGCCAGCAGTTACGGGACCAGCTCCTACAATGAGCAGTTCTTC. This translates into CASSYGTSSYNEQFF.